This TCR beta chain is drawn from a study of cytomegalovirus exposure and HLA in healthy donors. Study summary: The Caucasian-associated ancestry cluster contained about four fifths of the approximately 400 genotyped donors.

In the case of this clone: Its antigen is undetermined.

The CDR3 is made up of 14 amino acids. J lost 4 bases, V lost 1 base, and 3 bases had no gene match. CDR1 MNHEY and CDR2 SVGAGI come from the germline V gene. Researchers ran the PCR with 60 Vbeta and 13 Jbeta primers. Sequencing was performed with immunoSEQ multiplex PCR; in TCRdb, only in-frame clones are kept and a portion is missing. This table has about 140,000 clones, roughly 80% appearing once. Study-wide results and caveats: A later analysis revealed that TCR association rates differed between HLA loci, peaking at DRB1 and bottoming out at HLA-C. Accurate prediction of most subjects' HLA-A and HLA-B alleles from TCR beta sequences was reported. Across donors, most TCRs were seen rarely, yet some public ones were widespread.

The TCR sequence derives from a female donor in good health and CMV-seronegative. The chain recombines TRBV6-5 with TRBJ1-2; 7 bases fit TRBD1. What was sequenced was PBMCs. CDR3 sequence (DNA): TGTGCCAGCAGTTACTTCGGACAGGCCTATGGCTACACCTTC. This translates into CASSYFGQAYGYTF.